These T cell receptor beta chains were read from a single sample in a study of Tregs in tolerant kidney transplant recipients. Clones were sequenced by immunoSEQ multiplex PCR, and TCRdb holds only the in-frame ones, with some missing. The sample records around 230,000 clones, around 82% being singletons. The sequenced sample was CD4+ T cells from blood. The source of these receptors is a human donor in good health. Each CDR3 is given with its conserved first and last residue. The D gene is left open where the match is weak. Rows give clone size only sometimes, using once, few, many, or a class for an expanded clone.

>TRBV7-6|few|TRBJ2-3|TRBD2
CASSQGTSGGQDTQYF
TGTGCCAGCAGTCAAGGGACTAGCGGGGGGCAAGATACGCAGTATTTT
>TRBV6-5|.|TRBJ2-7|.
CASSSLTGYEQYF
TGTGCCAGCAGTTCCCTGACCGGATACGAGCAGTACTTC
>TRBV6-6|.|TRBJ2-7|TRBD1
CASSPDRGVPYEQYF
TGTGCCAGCAGCCCGGACAGGGGAGTCCCCTACGAGCAGTACTTC
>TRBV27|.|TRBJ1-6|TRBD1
CASKPSGQGHSPLHF
TGTGCCAGCAAGCCCTCGGGACAGGGTCATTCACCCCTCCACTTT
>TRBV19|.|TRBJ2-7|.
CASSKRRDAYEQYF
TGTGCCAGTAGTAAACGCAGGGACGCCTACGAGCAGTACTTC
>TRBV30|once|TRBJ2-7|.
CACTSGDSSKEQYF
TGTGCCTGTACTAGTGGGGACTCCAGTAAGGAGCAGTACTTC
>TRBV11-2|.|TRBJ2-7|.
CASSLNQKALPYEQYF
TGTGCCAGCAGCTTGAACCAGAAAGCCCTACCCTACGAGCAGTACTTC
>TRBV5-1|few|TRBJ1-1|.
CASSAGGGVRENTEAFF
TGCGCCAGCAGCGCCGGAGGGGGGGTCCGAGAGAACACTGAAGCTTTCTTT
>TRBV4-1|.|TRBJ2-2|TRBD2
CASSPSGGRGTGELFF
TGCGCCAGCAGCCCGTCGGGGGGGCGAGGCACCGGGGAGCTGTTTTTT
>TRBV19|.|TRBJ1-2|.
CASSNSGTPYGYTF
TGTGCCAGTAGTAACTCCGGGACACCATATGGCTACACCTTC
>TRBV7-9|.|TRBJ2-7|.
CASSTGALNF
TGTGCCAGCAGCACGGGGGCGCTTAACTTC
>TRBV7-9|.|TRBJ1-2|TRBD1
CASSLEQGNGYTF
TGTGCCAGCAGCTTAGAACAGGGGAATGGCTACACCTTC
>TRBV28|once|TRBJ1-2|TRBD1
CASSTTGGSYGYTF
TGTGCCAGCAGTACCACAGGGGGAAGCTATGGCTACACCTTC
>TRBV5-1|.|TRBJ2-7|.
CASSSLGQSSYEQYF
TGCGCCAGCAGCTCCCTAGGACAGAGCTCCTACGAGCAGTACTTC
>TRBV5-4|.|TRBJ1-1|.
CASRPRQQNTEAFF
TGTGCCAGCAGACCGCGGCAACAGAACACTGAAGCTTTCTTT
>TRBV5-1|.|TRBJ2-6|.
CASRQTSGANVLTF
TGCGCCAGCCGACAGACCTCTGGGGCCAACGTCCTGACTTTC
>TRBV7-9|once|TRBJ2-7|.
CASSFGSSYEQYF
TGTGCCAGCAGCTTCGGTTCGTCCTACGAGCAGTACTTC
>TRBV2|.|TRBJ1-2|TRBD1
CAISIGRGLSGYTF
TGTGCCATATCCATCGGCAGGGGGCTTTCTGGCTACACCTTC